A single sample is the source of the 16 T cell receptor beta chains below, sequenced in a study of identical twins. One entry per CDR3 protein results from TCRdb running MiXCR on the 5' RACE reads. The sample has under 250,000 distinct CDR3 sequences; 6% to 8.5% are singletons. This sample was shared with a second study, whose subject was yellow fever vaccine responses in identical twins.

The sequenced sample consisted of CD8+ T cells sorted from blood. These receptor sequences come from a woman under 30 in good health.

This sequence joins TRBV24-1 and TRBJ2-1; perhaps TRBD2 as D (6 bases). With 3 bases removed from V and 9 bases from J, the gap between germline ends came to 11 bases. Germline V gene sequence: CDR1 KGHDR, CDR2 SFDVKD. CDR3 length: 13 residues. The CDR3 loop reads CATSDRLEGEQFF. The DNA of the CDR3 is TGTGCCACCAGTGATCGACTAGAAGGTGAGCAGTTCTTC.

This clonotype was seen a handful of times. The chain employs TRBV11-2 and TRBJ2-7; D possibly corresponds to TRBD2 (5 bases). Trimming removed 0 bases at V and 2 bases at J, with 11 bases between. Germline V gives CDR1 SGHAT, CDR2 FQNNGV. The CDR3 covers 15 residues. The CDR3 loop reads CASSLDGGSAYEQYF. Here the CDR3 DNA reads TGTGCCAGCAGCTTAGATGGAGGTAGCGCCTACGAGCAGTACTTC.

V gene TRBV7-3 combines with J gene TRBJ2-1, with 8 bases aligning to TRBD2. The CDR3 is made up of 14 amino acids. V lost 3 bases, J lost 9 bases, and 7 bases stayed unmatched. The germline V gene encodes CDR1 SGHTA and CDR2 FQGTGA. CDR3 protein: CASSFAGGGGEQFF. CDR3 nucleotide sequence: TGTGCCAGCAGCTTTGCGGGAGGAGGGGGTGAGCAGTTCTTC.

The sample holds many counts of this clonotype. The chain joins TRBV28 to TRBJ2-2, with D maybe TRBD2 (7 bases). CDR3 length: 16 residues. Germline CDR1 is MDHEN and CDR2 is SYDVKM. V lost 8 bases and J 7 bases, leaving 23 bases between the germline ends. The CDR3 reads CASPPGGGRSIGELFF. In nucleotides, the CDR3 is TGTGCCAGCCCTCCCGGCGGGGGCAGGTCAATCGGGGAGCTGTTTTTT.

This clonotype was counted between two and nine times. This sequence joins TRBV6-5 and TRBJ2-3; possibly TRBD2 for D (5 bases). The CDR3 is made up of 14 amino acids. In germline, CDR1 is MNHEY, CDR2 SVGAGI. Trimming cost V 2 bases and J 2 bases, with 8 bases left between them. CDR3 sequence reads: CASSYDYPTDTQYF. Written as DNA, the CDR3 is TGTGCCAGCAGTTACGACTATCCCACAGATACGCAGTATTTT.

The chain is built from TRBV18 and TRBJ2-7; 11 nucleotides agree with TRBD2. Germline V gives CDR1 KGHSH, CDR2 LQKENI. The CDR3 extends over 15 amino acids. V lost 6 bases to trimming and J lost 5 bases; unmatched junction nucleotides: 9. CDR3 DNA sequence: TGTGCCAGCTCTCTAACTAGCGGGAGTGGCGACGAGCAGTACTTC. Encoded protein: CASSLTSGSGDEQYF.

CDR3 region: CASSPDRGEQYV. CDR3 bases: TGTGCCAGCAGCCCGGACAGGGGCGAGCAGTACGTC. The V and J genes are TRBV12-3 or TRBV12-4 and TRBJ2-7; 9 bases match TRBD1. Trimming at V came to 6 bases and at J to 6 bases, leaving 3 bases not matched to a gene. This CDR3 comprises 12 residues.

In this sample, this clonotype turned up many times. J is TRBJ1-1 and V is TRBV29-1; 8 bases fit TRBD1. CDR3 length: 11 amino acids. With V trimmed by 3 bases and J by 8 bases, 2 bases remained unmatched. CDR1 is SQVTM and CDR2 is ANQGSEA in the germline V gene. The CDR3 region is CSVEDREEAFF. CDR3 bases: TGCAGCGTTGAGGACAGGGAAGAAGCTTTCTTT.

In this sample, this clonotype turned up many times. V and J are TRBV25-1 and TRBJ1-1, with D perhaps TRBD1 (6 bases). The germline gives CDR1 MGHDK, CDR2 SYGVNS. The CDR3 covers 13 residues. Trimming removed 4 bases at V and 11 bases at J, with 17 bases between. The DNA for the CDR3 is TGTGCCAGCAGTGCAACACAGGGTCGGATCGCTTTCTTT. Amino acids: CASSATQGRIAFF.

In this sample, this clonotype turned up many times. V and J are TRBV7-9 and TRBJ1-2, with TRBD1 identical over 7 bases. Germline CDR1 and CDR2: SEHNR and FQNEAQ (reference sequence). CDR3 length: 15 residues. The V segment lost 4 bases and the J segment 1 base; nucleotides outside the gene matches: 6. This CDR3 is CASSYRDSNNYGYTF. The CDR3 DNA reads as TGTGCCAGCAGCTACCGGGACAGCAATAACTATGGCTACACCTTC. Based on the CDR3 plus reference TRBV7-9 and TRBJ1-2, the full variable domain is DTGVSQNPRHKITKRGQNVTFRCDPISEHNRLYWYRQTLGQGPEFLTYFQNEAQLEKSRLLSDRFSAERPKGSFSTLEIQRTEQGDSAMYLCASSYRDSNNYGYTFGSGTRLTVV.

This sequence joins TRBV4-1 and TRBJ2-1; D call uncertain. This CDR3 has 12 amino acids. Trimming left V 6 bases short and J 3 bases short, with 6 bases between. CDR1 and CDR2 (germline): MGHRA, YSYEKL. The CDR3 coding sequence is TGCGCCAGCAGTACAGTCTACAATGAGCAGTTCTTC. Translation gives CASSTVYNEQFF.

The chain uses TRBV28 and TRBJ2-1; no firm D call. This CDR3 contains 15 residues. V was clipped by 10 bases and J by 0 bases, with 16 bases between them. The V gene's germline CDR1 is MDHEN and CDR2 SYDVKM. The DNA for the CDR3 is TGTGCCATCTCCGGCCGGTTGAGCTCCTACAATGAGCAGTTCTTC. Translated, it gives CAISGRLSSYNEQFF.

In this sample, this clonotype turned up once. A much more abundant neighbour one base away suggests this may be a read error. The chain carries TRBV7-9 and TRBJ2-7, with 10 bases identical to TRBD2. This CDR3 contains 17 residues. Germline V gene lookup returns CDR1 SEHNR and CDR2 FQNEAQ (reference sequence). Losses at the gene ends were 5 bases for V and 1 base for J; bases not matched to a gene: 11. The CDR3 protein is CASSPRTSGEVSYEQYF. CDR3 bases: TGTGCCAGCAGCCCCCGGACTAGCGGCGAAGTTTCCTACGAGCAGTACTTC.

This clonotype came up a few times. V is TRBV4-1 and J is TRBJ2-1; 8 nucleotides agree with TRBD2. The CDR3 is 15 amino acids. Germline V lookup: CDR1 MGHRA, CDR2 YSYEKL. The V gene end was trimmed by 2 bases and the J gene end by 5 bases; junction bases not matched to a gene: 5. For the CDR3, the DNA is TGCGCCAGCAGCCAACCGGGACTAGACAACAATGAGCAGTTCTTC. Translating gives CASSQPGLDNNEQFF.

The chain couples TRBV20-1 to TRBJ2-7; possibly TRBD1 for D (6 bases). The CDR3 covers 13 residues. Germline V gene data show CDR1 as DFQATT and CDR2 as SNEGSKA (reference sequence). V was clipped by 4 bases and J by 1 base, with 11 bases between them. CDR3 in amino acids: CSATSRGSYEQYV. The DNA for the CDR3 is TGCAGTGCTACATCCAGGGGTTCCTACGAGCAGTACGTC.

The chain recombines TRBV29-1 with TRBJ2-7; 9 nucleotides align to TRBD1. Losses at the gene ends were 7 bases for V and 1 base for J; bases not matched to a gene: 5. The CDR3 covers 13 residues. CDR1 is SQVTM, CDR2 ANQGSEA, per germline. The CDR3 nucleotides read TGCAGCGCAAGGGACAGGGCTTCCTACGAGCAGTACTTC. This sequence encodes CSARDRASYEQYF.